The 10 T cell receptor beta chains below all came from one sample that was sequenced in a study of early T cells in non-severe SARS-CoV-2 infection. TCRdb ran MiXCR on the 5' RACE reads and lists one entry per CDR3 protein. The sample includes about 89,000 distinct CDR3 sequences, roughly 17% of them seen just once. This material consisted of whole blood, taken at baseline. The receptors derive from an adult who was a healthcare worker with PCR-confirmed SARS-CoV-2 infection or an uninfected control (not recorded which).

Many counts were recorded for this clonotype. V usage is TRBV12-3 or TRBV12-4 and J usage is TRBJ2-5; no clear D gene. This CDR3 is 13 amino acids long. V dropped 0 bases and J dropped 4 bases, with 6 bases sitting between them. The CDR3: CASSLAMGETQYF. CDR3 bases: TGTGCCAGCAGTTTAGCAATGGGAGAGACCCAGTACTTC.

CDR3 bases: TGTGCCAGCAGTTTGGGCAGGGAACTGTTTTTT. It yields the protein CASSLGRELFF. The rearrangement links TRBV12-3 or TRBV12-4 to TRBJ1-4, with a tentative D call TRBD1 (5 bases). The CDR3 spans 11 residues. Trimming stripped 3 bases from V and 12 bases from J, with 8 bases between.

This clonotype appeared a few times. The chain has TRBV5-5 and TRBJ2-3; D not resolved. V dropped 1 base and J dropped 5 bases, with 5 bases sitting between them. This CDR3 contains 12 residues. Per germline, CDR1 SGHKS and CDR2 YYEKEE (reference sequence). The DNA of the CDR3 is TGTGCCAGCAGCTTGATGGGAGATACGCAGTATTTT. Its protein is CASSLMGDTQYF. The full variable domain, with the rest looked up from reference TRBV5-5 and TRBJ2-3, is DAGVTQSPTHLIKTRGQQVTLRCSPISGHKSVSWYQQVLGQGPQFIFQYYEKEERGRGNFPDRFSARQFPNYSSELNVNALLLGDSALYLCASSLMGDTQYFGPGTRLTVL.

The V and J genes are TRBV7-6 and TRBJ2-3; D may be TRBD2 (5 bases). Germline V gene data show CDR1 as SGHVS and CDR2 as FNYEAQ. V lost 8 bases, J lost 2 bases, and 11 bases lay in between. This CDR3 has 13 amino acids. CDR3 nucleotide sequence: TGTGCCAGCGGAACCCGGGACACAGATACGCAGTATTTT. Translated: CASGTRDTDTQYF.

The chain couples TRBV12-3 or TRBV12-4 to TRBJ1-3, with 7 bases identical to TRBD1. V lost 6 bases and J lost 10; bases outside the gene matches: 15. The CDR3 loop spans 15 amino acids. The CDR3 loop reads CASSLHRGAENTIYF. CDR3 nucleotides: TGTGCCAGCAGCCTTCACAGGGGCGCTGAAAATACCATATATTTT.

The genes are TRBV12-2 and TRBJ2-1; the table's TRBD2 call for D was not verified on the DNA. TRBV12-2 is a pseudogene locus. The CDR3 has 12 residues. The CDR3 DNA is TGTGCAAGTCGCCAACGGGAGAATGAGCAGTTCTTC. Its protein is CASRQRENEQFF.

This chain links TRBV12-3 or TRBV12-4 with TRBJ2-5, with D possibly matching TRBD1 (5 bases). The CDR3 length is 11 residues. Trimming shortened V by 6 bases and J by 8 bases, and 10 bases separated the two germline ends. The CDR3 sequence is CASSPRVTQYF. CDR3 DNA sequence: TGTGCCAGCAGCCCCAGGGTAACCCAGTACTTC.

At least ten counts were recorded for this clonotype. The J gene is TRBJ1-1, the V gene TRBV6-1; 9 nucleotides agree with TRBD1. The CDR3 extends over 14 amino acids. V trimming: 5 bases; J trimming: 11 bases; junction bases outside the gene matches: 12. Germline lookup yields CDR1 MNHNS and CDR2 SASEGT. The DNA of the CDR3 is TGTGCCAGCAGTCCCCGAGGGGACAGGGACAACGCTTTCTTT. Residues: CASSPRGDRDNAFF.

The chain uses TRBV18 and TRBJ2-7; 10 nucleotides agree with TRBD1. This CDR3 has 15 amino acids. V lost 2 bases to trimming and J lost 9 bases; unmatched junction nucleotides: 10. Germline assignment: CDR1 KGHSH and CDR2 LQKENI. The CDR3 loop is CASSPVSRDRGVQYF. The CDR3 region has the DNA TGTGCCAGCTCACCAGTAAGCCGGGACAGGGGCGTGCAGTACTTC.

This clonotype appeared a few times. The CDR3 reads CSTKVWVGDTQYF. The CDR3 nucleotides read TGCAGTACCAAGGTTTGGGTGGGAGATACGCAGTATTTT. The chain couples TRBV20-1 to TRBJ2-3; D is ambiguous. Trimming pared 8 bases from V and 5 bases from J, leaving 17 bases between. Per germline, CDR1 DFQATT and CDR2 SNEGSKA (reference sequence). The CDR3 extends over 13 amino acids.